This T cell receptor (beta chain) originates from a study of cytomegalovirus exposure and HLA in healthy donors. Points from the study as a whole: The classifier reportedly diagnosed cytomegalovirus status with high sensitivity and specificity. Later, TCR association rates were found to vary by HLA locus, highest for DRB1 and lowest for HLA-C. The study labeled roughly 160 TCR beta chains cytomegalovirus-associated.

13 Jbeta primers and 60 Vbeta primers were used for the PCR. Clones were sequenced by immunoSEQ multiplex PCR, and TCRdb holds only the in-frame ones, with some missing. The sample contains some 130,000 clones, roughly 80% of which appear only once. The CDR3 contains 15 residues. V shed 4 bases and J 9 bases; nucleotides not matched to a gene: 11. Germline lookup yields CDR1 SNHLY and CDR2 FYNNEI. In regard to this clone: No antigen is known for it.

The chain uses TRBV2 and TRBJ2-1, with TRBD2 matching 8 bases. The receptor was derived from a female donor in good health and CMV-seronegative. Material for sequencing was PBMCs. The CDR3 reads CASSADSGILTEQFF. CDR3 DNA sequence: TGTGCCAGCAGTGCGGATAGCGGGATTCTCACTGAGCAGTTCTTC.